The source of this TCR beta chain is a study of blood T cell repertoires in COVID-19. Sequencing used immunoSEQ multiplex PCR; TCRdb keeps in-frame clones, though not all of them. The table lists fewer than 300,000 clones, roughly 80% of them singletons. The CDR3 contains 14 residues. Germline CDR1 and CDR2: LGHNA and YSLEER. Trimming removed 4 bases from V and 1 base from J; junction bases left unmatched: 3. The sequenced material came from peripheral blood. The gene calls are TRBV4-3 and TRBJ1-1; 7 nucleotides align to TRBD1. This sequence was found in a woman aged 50 to 60 who had recovered from COVID-19. The CDR3 sequence: CASSRGTENTEAFF. For the CDR3, the DNA is TGCGCCAGCAGCCGAGGGACAGAGAACACTGAAGCTTTCTTT.